This T cell receptor beta chain was identified in a study of lung T cells in sarcoidosis with Löfgren's syndrome. Overall study context: Sarcoidosis features CD4+ T cell accumulation in bronchoalveolar lavage fluid. Löfgren's syndrome patients were the main repertoire analysis focus.

In germline, CDR1 is SGHTA, CDR2 FQGTGA. This CDR3 has 15 residues. With 4 bases removed from V and 2 bases from J, the gap between germline ends came to 12 bases. There are a few counts of this clonotype. MiXCR, applied by TCRdb to the reads, yields one record per CDR3 protein. Of tens of thousands of distinct CDR3 sequences listed, less than 25% are singletons. The receptor was isolated from a human donor with sarcoidosis (Löfgren's syndrome or another form), or a control subject (not recorded which). Sequenced material: CD4+ T cells from PBMCs. The chain employs TRBV7-3 and TRBJ2-1; D is undetermined. The CDR3 spells CASSSRASAYNEQFF. The CDR3 nucleotides are TGTGCCAGCAGCTCCCGCGCGTCGGCCTACAATGAGCAGTTCTTC.